Listed here are 6 T cell receptor beta chains from one sample, sequenced in a study of CD8 T cells in ankylosing spondylitis. In TCRdb, the 5' RACE reads were re-called with MiXCR into one record per CDR3 protein. The sample contains 200,000 to 300,000 distinct CDR3 sequences, over 8.5% of which appear only once. The source material was blood, either unsorted or a sorted T cell fraction (not recorded which). The receptors originated from a male donor with ankylosing spondylitis or in good health (not recorded which).

The rearrangement links TRBV6-2 or TRBV6-3 to TRBJ2-2; perhaps TRBD2 as D (6 bases). Germline V gene lookup returns CDR1 MNHEY and CDR2 SVGEGT. Trimming took off 4 bases at V and 0 bases at J, with 12 bases between the two ends. CDR3 size: 16 residues. CDR3 bases: TGTGCCAGCAGTTCGTGGGAGGCCGCGAACACCGGGGAGCTGTTTTTT. Translating it yields CASSSWEAANTGELFF.

The chain is built from TRBV11-3 and TRBJ2-3; D assignment may be TRBD1 or TRBD2 (6 bases each). Germline V gene lookup returns CDR1 SGHNT and CDR2 YENEEA. V lost 5 bases, J lost 4 bases, and 16 bases lay in between. The CDR3 extends over 15 amino acids. CDR3 loop: CASSPRGAYSDTQYF. The CDR3 nucleotides are TGTGCCAGCAGCCCGAGGGGGGCCTATTCAGATACGCAGTATTTT.

This clonotype was counted ten times or more. V and J are TRBV20-1 and TRBJ2-1; 9 nucleotides line up with TRBD2. From germline, CDR1 is DFQATT and CDR2 SNEGSKA (reference sequence). Losses at the gene ends were 6 bases for V and 3 bases for J; bases not matched to a gene: 9. The CDR3 extends over 15 amino acids. CDR3 region: CSARRSGSYYNEQFF. Here the CDR3 DNA reads TGCAGTGCCCGACGTAGCGGGAGCTACTACAATGAGCAGTTCTTC.

The rearrangement uses TRBV7-2 and TRBJ1-5, with 7 bases matching TRBD1. Germline V gene data show CDR1 as SGHTA and CDR2 as FQGNSA. The CDR3 covers 16 residues. Trimming at V came to 5 bases and at J to 3 bases, leaving 10 bases not matched to a gene. CDR3 in DNA: TGTGCCAGCAGCCGAGTAGGACAGGTATACAATCAGCCCCAGCATTTT. It specifies CASSRVGQVYNQPQHF.

The chain joins TRBV6-2 or TRBV6-3 to TRBJ1-5, with D tentatively TRBD1 (6 bases). CDR3 size: 15 residues. CDR1 is MNHEY, CDR2 SVGEGT, per germline. Trimming removed 2 bases from V and 3 bases from J, with 11 bases in between. As DNA, the CDR3 is TGTGCCAGCAGTTACCCAGGGGCTTACAATCAGCCCCAGCATTTT. Its protein product is CASSYPGAYNQPQHF.

This clonotype was detected ten times or more. The chain carries TRBV6-5 and TRBJ2-1; 10 bases are a match to TRBD2. Looked up from germline, CDR1 is MNHEY and CDR2 is SVGAGI. The V segment lost 0 bases and the J segment 2 bases; nucleotides outside the gene matches: 4. CDR3 length: 17 residues. The CDR3 sequence is CASSYSQRGGAYNEQFF. CDR3 sequence (DNA): TGTGCCAGCAGTTACTCGCAGCGGGGGGGGGCCTACAATGAGCAGTTCTTC.